A single sample gave rise to the 10 T cell receptor beta chains below, sequenced in a study of T cell repertoires in cytomegalovirus infection (dated 2019 in TCRdb). Sequenced on an Illumina HiSeq 1500. TCRdb passed the public sequencing reads through fastp at Q25 and MiXCR, retaining productive beta sequences. Identical CDR3 protein sequences are pooled into one entry, listed with their most common genes and DNA. Recorded for this sample are 500,000 to 600,000 distinct CDR3 sequences; about 17% of them occurred a single time. The ten biggest clones cover roughly a quarter of the sample. Material for sequencing was CD8+ T cells from PBMCs. These receptors all come from a human donor in good health (CMV status not recorded). Some clones in this sample may be carry-over from other donors' samples.

The table lists this clonotype with a few counts. This chain connects TRBV7-3 to TRBJ2-1, with a possible D match to TRBD2 (6 bases). Trimming left V 1 base short and J 14 bases short, with 15 bases between. Germline CDR1 is SGHTA and CDR2 is FQGTGA. The length of the CDR3 is 13 residues. The chain's CDR3 is CASSLSEAGLKFF. The CDR3 DNA is TGTGCCAGCAGCTTAAGTGAAGCGGGCCTTAAGTTCTTC.

This clonotype was seen at least ten times. This chain links TRBV29-1 with TRBJ1-1, with D possibly matching TRBD1 (6 bases). Trimming took 7 bases from V and 7 from J, leaving 16 bases between them. The CDR3 has 12 amino acids. CDR1 SQVTM and CDR2 ANQGSEA come from the germline V gene. The CDR3 DNA reads as TGCAGCGCTAGGGGGGGAAACGGTGAAGCTTTCTTT. It codes for CSARGGNGEAFF.

A few counts support this clonotype. The chain joins TRBV4-1 to TRBJ1-1; D possibly corresponds to TRBD1 (5 bases). V was trimmed by 0 bases and J by 5 bases, leaving 13 bases between them. Germline CDR1 and CDR2: MGHRA and YSYEKL. The CDR3 has 15 residues. This chain's CDR3 is CASSQDLGVGTEAFF. CDR3 nucleotide sequence: TGCGCCAGCAGCCAAGATCTGGGGGTGGGTACTGAAGCTTTCTTT.

This clonotype was seen a handful of times. The gene calls are TRBV20-1 and TRBJ2-7; 9 bases match TRBD2. The germline CDR1 and CDR2 sequences are DFQATT and SNEGSKA (reference sequence). This CDR3 has 13 amino acids. V trimming: 2 bases; J trimming: 3 bases; junction bases outside the gene matches: 2. In DNA, the CDR3 is TGCAGTGCTAGAATAGCGGGAGTCTACGAGCAGTACTTC. Its translation: CSARIAGVYEQYF.

On this clonotype itself: The germline gene is not matched at one end of the junction; a read error may be the cause. The chain couples TRBV6-1 to TRBJ1-1; the D is unclear. The CDR3 contains 14 residues. The V gene's germline CDR1 is MNHNS and CDR2 SASEGT. CDR3 nucleotides: TGTACCAGCAGCCTCAGCAGCCCTAGCACTGAAGCTTTCTTT. Encoded protein: CTSSLSSPSTEAFF.

This clonotype was counted many times. The CDR3 DNA follows: TGTGCCAGCAGCTCCCACAGGCACAATCAGCCCCAGCATTTT. Translation gives CASSSHRHNQPQHF. This sequence joins TRBV12-3 or TRBV12-4 and TRBJ1-5; tentative D call: TRBD1 (5 bases). This CDR3 has 14 amino acids. Trimming left V 6 bases short and J 3 bases short, with 12 bases between.

This CDR3 is CASRGPSNTGELFF. The CDR3 DNA is TGTGCCAGCAGAGGACCTTCGAACACCGGGGAGCTGTTTTTT. The V and J genes are TRBV27 and TRBJ2-2; the D is unclear. Trimming removed 6 bases from V and 0 bases from J, with 8 bases in between. This CDR3 has 14 amino acids. Germline values: CDR1 MNHEY, CDR2 SMNVEV (reference sequence).

On this clonotype itself: This may be a read error: a much more frequent sequence differs by one nucleotide. This chain uses TRBV6-6 with TRBJ2-1; the D is unclear. The CDR3 is 15 residues long. The germline gives CDR1 MNHNY, CDR2 SVGAGI (reference sequence). CDR3 DNA: TGTGCCAGCAGTTCGACTCTCACAGTTTACAATGGGCAGTTCTTC. It specifies CASSSTLTVYNGQFF.

CDR3 sequence reads: CASSSSGAGLIGNTIYF. The CDR3 DNA follows: TGTGCCAGCAGCTCTTCCGGAGCAGGGTTAATCGGAAACACCATATATTTT. The chain joins TRBV7-8 to TRBJ1-3; a possible D gene is TRBD1 (5 bases). The germline gives CDR1 SGHVS, CDR2 FQNEAQ. The CDR3 is 17 residues long. Deletions cut 4 bases from V and 4 bases from J, with 20 bases between.

In regard to this clonotype: The CDR3 ends on some other residue instead of the conserved phenylalanine or tryptophan, so this is likely a read error. This CDR3 is CASSFRQKQETQYL. As DNA, the CDR3 is TGTGCCAGCAGTTTTCGCCAGAAACAAGAGACCCAGTACTTA. The J gene is TRBJ2-5, the V gene TRBV28; no firm D call. Germline V gene lookup returns CDR1 MDHEN and CDR2 SYDVKM. V lost 3 bases and J lost 2, with 10 bases in between. This CDR3 spans 14 amino acids.